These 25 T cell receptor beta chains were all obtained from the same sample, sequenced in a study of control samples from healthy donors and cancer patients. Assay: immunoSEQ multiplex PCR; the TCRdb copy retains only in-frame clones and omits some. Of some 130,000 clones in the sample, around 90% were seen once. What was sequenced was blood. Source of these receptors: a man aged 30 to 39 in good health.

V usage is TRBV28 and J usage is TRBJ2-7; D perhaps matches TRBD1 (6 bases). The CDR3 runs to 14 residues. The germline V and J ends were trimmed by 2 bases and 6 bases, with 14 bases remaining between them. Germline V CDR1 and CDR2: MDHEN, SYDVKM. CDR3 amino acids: CASSLDWGRIEQYF. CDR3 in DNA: TGTGCCAGCAGTTTAGATTGGGGGCGAATCGAGCAGTACTTC.

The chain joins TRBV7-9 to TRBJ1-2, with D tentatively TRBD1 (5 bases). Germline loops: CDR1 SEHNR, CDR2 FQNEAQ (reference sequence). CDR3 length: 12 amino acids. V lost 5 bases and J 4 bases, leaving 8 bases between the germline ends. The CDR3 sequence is CASSHDSYGYTF. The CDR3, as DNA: TGTGCCAGCAGCCACGACAGCTATGGCTACACCTTC.

The CDR3 loop reads CASFGLAGGPTDTQYF. CDR3 DNA sequence: TGTGCCAGCTTTGGACTAGCGGGAGGGCCGACAGATACGCAGTATTTT. The chain has TRBV2 and TRBJ2-3, with 15 nucleotides matching TRBD2. Germline V CDR1 and CDR2: SNHLY, FYNNEI. The CDR3 has 16 amino acids. V trimming: 8 bases; J trimming: 3 bases; junction bases outside the gene matches: 6.

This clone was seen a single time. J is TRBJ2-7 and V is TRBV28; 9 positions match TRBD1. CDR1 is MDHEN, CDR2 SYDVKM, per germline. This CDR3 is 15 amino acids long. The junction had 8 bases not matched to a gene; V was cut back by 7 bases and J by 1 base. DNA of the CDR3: TGTGCCAGCACCTCCACGGGACAGGGTTCCTACGAGCAGTACTTC. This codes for CASTSTGQGSYEQYF.

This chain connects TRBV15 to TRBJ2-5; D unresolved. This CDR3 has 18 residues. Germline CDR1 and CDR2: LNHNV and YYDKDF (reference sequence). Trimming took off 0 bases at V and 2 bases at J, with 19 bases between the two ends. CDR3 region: CATSRDWKGTFSQETQYF. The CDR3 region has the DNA TGTGCCACCAGCAGAGATTGGAAGGGTACCTTTTCTCAAGAGACCCAGTACTTC.

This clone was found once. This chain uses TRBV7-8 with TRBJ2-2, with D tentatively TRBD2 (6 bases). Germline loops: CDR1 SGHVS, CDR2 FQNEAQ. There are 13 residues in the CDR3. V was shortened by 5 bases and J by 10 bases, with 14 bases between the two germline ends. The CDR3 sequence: CASSKTRPEELFF. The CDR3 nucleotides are TGTGCCAGCAGCAAGACTAGACCCGAGGAGCTGTTTTTT.

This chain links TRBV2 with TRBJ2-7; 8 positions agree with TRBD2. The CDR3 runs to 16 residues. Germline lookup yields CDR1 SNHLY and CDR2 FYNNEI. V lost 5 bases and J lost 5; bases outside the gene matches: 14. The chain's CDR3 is CASSKLAREGLDEQYF. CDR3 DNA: TGTGCCAGCAGTAAACTGGCACGGGAGGGCCTCGACGAGCAGTACTTC.

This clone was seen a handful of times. CDR3 nucleotides: TGTGCCACCAGGTCCGGGACTAGCGGGAGGGTGAATGAGCAGTTCTTC. Residues: CATRSGTSGRVNEQFF. This chain joins TRBV24-1 and TRBJ2-1; 16 positions match TRBD2. Germline V gives CDR1 KGHDR, CDR2 SFDVKD. J gave up 7 bases and V 7 bases, and 6 bases lay outside the gene matches. The CDR3 contains 16 residues.

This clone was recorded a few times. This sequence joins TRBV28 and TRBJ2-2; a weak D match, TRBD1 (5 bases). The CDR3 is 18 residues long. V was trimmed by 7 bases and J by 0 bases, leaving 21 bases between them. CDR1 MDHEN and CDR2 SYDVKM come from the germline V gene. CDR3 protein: CASTIGSHDSPNTGELFF. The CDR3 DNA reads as TGTGCCAGCACCATAGGGTCCCATGACAGCCCGAACACCGGGGAGCTGTTTTTT.

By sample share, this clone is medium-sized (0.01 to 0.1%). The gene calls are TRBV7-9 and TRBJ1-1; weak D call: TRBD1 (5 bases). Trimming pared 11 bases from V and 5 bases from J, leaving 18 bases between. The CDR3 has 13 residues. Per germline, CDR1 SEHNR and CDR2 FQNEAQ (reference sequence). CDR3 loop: CAERKGEATEAFF. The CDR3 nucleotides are TGTGCCGAACGTAAAGGGGAAGCGACTGAAGCTTTCTTT. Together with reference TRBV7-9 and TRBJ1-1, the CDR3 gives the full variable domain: DTGVSQNPRHKITKRGQNVTFRCDPISEHNRLYWYRQTLGQGPEFLTYFQNEAQLEKSRLLSDRFSAERPKGSFSTLEIQRTEQGDSAMYLCAERKGEATEAFFGQGTRLTVV.

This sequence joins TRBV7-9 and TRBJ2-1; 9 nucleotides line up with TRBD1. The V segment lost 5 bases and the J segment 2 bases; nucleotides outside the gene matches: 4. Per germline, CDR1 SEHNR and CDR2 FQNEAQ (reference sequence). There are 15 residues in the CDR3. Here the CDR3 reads CASSLGQGTYNEQFF. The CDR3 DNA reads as TGTGCCAGCAGCCTAGGACAGGGGACCTACAATGAGCAGTTCTTC.

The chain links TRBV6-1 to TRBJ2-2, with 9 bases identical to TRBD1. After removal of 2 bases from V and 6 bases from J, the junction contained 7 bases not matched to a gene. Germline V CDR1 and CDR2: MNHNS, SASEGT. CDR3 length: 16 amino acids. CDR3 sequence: CASSESPGTGPGELFF. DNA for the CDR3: TGTGCCAGCAGTGAAAGTCCCGGGACAGGGCCCGGGGAGCTGTTTTTT.

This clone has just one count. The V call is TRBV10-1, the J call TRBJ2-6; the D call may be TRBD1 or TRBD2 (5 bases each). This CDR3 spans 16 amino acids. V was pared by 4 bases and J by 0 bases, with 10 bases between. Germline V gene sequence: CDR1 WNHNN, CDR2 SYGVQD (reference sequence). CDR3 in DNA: TGCGCCAGCAGTGGGGGACCGGACTCTGGGGCCAACGTCCTGACTTTC. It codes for CASSGGPDSGANVLTF.

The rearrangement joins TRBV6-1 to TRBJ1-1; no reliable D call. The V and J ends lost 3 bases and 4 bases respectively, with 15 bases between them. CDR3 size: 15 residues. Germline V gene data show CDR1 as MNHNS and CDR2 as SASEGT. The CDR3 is CASSDLFSISTEAFF. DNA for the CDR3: TGTGCCAGCAGTGACCTATTCAGCATTAGCACTGAAGCTTTCTTT.

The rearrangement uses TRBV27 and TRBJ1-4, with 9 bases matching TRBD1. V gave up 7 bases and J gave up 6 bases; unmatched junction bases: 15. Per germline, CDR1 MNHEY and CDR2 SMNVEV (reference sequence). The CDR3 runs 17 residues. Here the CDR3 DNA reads TGTGCCAGCATATCAGGACAGGGGATCCAACTGGATGAAAAACTGTTTTTT. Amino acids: CASISGQGIQLDEKLFF.

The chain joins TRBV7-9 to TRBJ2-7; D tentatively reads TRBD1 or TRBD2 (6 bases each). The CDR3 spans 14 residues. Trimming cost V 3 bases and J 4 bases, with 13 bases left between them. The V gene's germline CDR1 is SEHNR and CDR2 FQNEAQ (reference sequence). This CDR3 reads CASSLSGAKYEQYF. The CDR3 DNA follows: TGTGCCAGCAGCTTGTCGGGGGCTAAGTACGAGCAGTACTTC.

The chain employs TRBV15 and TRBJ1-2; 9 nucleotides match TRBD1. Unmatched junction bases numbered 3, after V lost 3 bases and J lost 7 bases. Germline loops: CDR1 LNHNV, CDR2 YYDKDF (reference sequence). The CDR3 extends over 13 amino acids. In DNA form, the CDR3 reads TGTGCCACCAGCAGGAGACAGGGGGGTGGCTACACCTTC. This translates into CATSRRQGGGYTF.

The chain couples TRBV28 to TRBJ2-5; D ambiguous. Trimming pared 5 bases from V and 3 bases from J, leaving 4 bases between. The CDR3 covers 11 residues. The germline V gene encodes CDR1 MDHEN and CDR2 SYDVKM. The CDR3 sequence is CASSPKETQYF. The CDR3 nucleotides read TGTGCCAGCAGTCCAAAAGAGACCCAGTACTTC.

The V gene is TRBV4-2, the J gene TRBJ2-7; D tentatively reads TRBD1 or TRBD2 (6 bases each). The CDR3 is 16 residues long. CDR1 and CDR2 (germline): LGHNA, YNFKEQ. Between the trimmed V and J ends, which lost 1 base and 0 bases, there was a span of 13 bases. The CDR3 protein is CASSQAGAGPSYEQYF. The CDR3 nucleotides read TGTGCCAGCAGCCAAGCGGGGGCGGGCCCCTCCTACGAGCAGTACTTC.

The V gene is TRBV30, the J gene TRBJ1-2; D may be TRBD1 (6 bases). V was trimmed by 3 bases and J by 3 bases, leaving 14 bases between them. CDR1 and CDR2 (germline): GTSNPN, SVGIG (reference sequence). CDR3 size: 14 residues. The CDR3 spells CAWSGEGGDYGYTF. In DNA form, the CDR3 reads TGTGCCTGGAGCGGCGAGGGGGGAGACTATGGCTACACCTTC.

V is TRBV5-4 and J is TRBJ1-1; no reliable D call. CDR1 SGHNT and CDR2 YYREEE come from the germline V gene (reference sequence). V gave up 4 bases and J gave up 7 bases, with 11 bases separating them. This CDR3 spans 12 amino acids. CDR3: CASSGTSGEAFF. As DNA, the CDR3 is TGTGCCAGCAGCGGAACTTCCGGTGAAGCTTTCTTT.

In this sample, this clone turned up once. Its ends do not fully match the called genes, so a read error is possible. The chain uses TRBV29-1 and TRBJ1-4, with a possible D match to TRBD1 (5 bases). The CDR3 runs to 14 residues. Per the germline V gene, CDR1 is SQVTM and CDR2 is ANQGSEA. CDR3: CSVWGTDENAGNVF. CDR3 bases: TGCAGCGTCTGGGGGACGGATGAAAATGCGGGAAATGTTTTT.

CDR3 loop: CASSLGVGKQPQHF. CDR3 nucleotides: TGTGCCAGCAGTTTAGGAGTAGGTAAGCAGCCCCAGCATTTT. J is TRBJ1-5 and V is TRBV27; D ambiguous. The germline V and J ends were trimmed by 2 bases and 7 bases, with 12 bases remaining between them. CDR1 and CDR2 from the germline V gene are MNHEY and SMNVEV (reference sequence). The CDR3 consists of 14 residues.

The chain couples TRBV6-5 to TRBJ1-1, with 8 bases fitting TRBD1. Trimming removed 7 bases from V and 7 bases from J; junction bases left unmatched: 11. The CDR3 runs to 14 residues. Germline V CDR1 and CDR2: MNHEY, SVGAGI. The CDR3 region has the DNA TGTGCCAGCACCCAGACAGGGGAGCGTGGTGAAGCTTTCTTT. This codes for CASTQTGERGEAFF.

The CDR3 loop reads CASSYSRDSLNTEAFF. DNA for the CDR3: TGCGCCAGCAGCTACTCCCGGGACAGCCTAAACACTGAAGCTTTCTTT. This chain joins TRBV5-1 and TRBJ1-1; 7 nucleotides agree with TRBD1. The CDR3 length is 16 residues. CDR1 SGHRS and CDR2 YFSETQ come from the germline V gene. V was pared by 3 bases and J by 2 bases, with 10 bases of the junction left unmatched.